This T cell receptor beta chain was captured in a study of blood T cell repertoires in COVID-19. For the study at large: PBMCs, B-cell-depleted T cells, or T cells were the source of the cDNA or gDNA that made up the material.

The CDR3 is 15 residues long. Trimming removed 2 bases at V and 6 bases at J, with 14 bases between. Germline V gene lookup returns CDR1 MNHEY and CDR2 SMNVEV (reference sequence). Only in-frame clones appear in the TCRdb table, and some are missing; sequencing was by immunoSEQ multiplex PCR. The sample has 140,000 to 150,000 clones; about 84% are singletons. The sequencing input was peripheral blood. The chain recombines TRBV27 with TRBJ1-5, with D possibly matching TRBD1 (5 bases). The TCR was taken from a man aged 60 to 75 with active or convalescent COVID-19. The CDR3 region has the DNA TGTGCCAGCAGTTTACTCGGACGGGGGATTCAGCCCCAGCATTTT. It is translated as CASSLLGRGIQPQHF.